This T cell receptor (beta chain) came from a study of OX40 agonist ivuxolimab in advanced cancers. Method: immunoSEQ multiplex PCR; TCRdb's copy keeps in-frame clones and lacks some. The profile shows around 80,000 clones, approximately 80% of them singletons. The CDR3 spans 12 residues. Trimming shortened V by 0 bases and J by 13 bases, and 12 bases separated the two germline ends. Germline V lookup: CDR1 SGHRS, CDR2 YFSETQ. General observations from the study: With doses of 0.1 to 3.0 mg/kg, CD4+ and CD8+ blood T cells had undergone clonal expansion by week 6.

Details on this clone: Antigen specificity is unknown.

The receptor's source is an adult with an advanced solid tumor such as melanoma, head and neck, liver or kidney cancer. The chain has TRBV5-1 and TRBJ2-3; D remains unclear. The sequencing here drew on CD4+ or CD8+ T cells sorted from blood, taken in a trial of the OX40 agonist ivuxolimab. CDR3 DNA: TGCGCCAGCAGCTTGGATGAGCGTAACAAGTATTTT. Encoded protein: CASSLDERNKYF.